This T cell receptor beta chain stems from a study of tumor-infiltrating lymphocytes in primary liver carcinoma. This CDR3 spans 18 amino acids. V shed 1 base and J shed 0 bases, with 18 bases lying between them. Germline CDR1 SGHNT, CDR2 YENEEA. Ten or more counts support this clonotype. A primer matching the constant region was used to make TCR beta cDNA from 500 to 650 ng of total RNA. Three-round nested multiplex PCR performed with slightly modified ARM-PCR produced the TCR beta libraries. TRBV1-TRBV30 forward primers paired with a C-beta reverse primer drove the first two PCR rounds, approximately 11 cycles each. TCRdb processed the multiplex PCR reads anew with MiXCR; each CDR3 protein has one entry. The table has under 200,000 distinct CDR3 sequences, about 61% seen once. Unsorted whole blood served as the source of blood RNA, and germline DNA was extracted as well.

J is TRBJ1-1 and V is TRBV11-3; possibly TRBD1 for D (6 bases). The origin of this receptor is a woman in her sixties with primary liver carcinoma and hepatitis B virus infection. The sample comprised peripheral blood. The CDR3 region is CASSLGAGRGVMNTEAFF. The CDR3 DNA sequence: TGTGCCAGCAGCTTAGGAGCTGGAAGGGGGGTCATGAACACTGAAGCTTTCTTT.